The clone carrying this TCR beta chain showed up many times. The target antigen is unknown. This sample is part of a study of T cells after posttransplantation cyclophosphamide. Study-wide points: Recipient CMV seropositivity and CMV reactivation strongly tracked TRB clonality.

A marrow graft followed busulfan-fludarabine conditioning, with cyclophosphamide on days +3 and +4. Method: immunoSEQ multiplex PCR; TCRdb's copy keeps in-frame clones and lacks some. The sample includes approximately 13,000 clones, none of them occurring once. The starting material was PBMCs, obtained after allogeneic stem cell transplant with posttransplant cyclophosphamide. This clonotype was sampled from a female patient between 35 and 55 years old who received an allogeneic stem cell transplant from an unrelated donor, was CMV-positive, and had acute GVHD only. The T cells may come from the graft donor.

CDR3 in amino acids: CASSSGGKGAEAFF. The CDR3 DNA sequence: TGTGCCAGCAGCTCCGGGGGGAAGGGCGCTGAAGCTTTCTTT. V gene TRBV9 combines with J gene TRBJ1-1; D might be TRBD1 (5 bases). V lost 4 bases to trimming and J lost 6 bases, with 16 bases between them. The CDR3 extends over 14 amino acids. CDR1 SGDLS and CDR2 YYNGEE come from the germline V gene.